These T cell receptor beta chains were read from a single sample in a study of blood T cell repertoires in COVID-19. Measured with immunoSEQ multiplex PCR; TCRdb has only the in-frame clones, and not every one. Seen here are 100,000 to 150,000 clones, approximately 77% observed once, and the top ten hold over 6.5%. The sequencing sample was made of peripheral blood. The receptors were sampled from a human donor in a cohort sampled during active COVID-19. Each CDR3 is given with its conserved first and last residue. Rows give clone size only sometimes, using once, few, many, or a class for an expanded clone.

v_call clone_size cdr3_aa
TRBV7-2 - CASSLVEGAGEQYF
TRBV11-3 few CASSLSPGLAGHEQYF
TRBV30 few CAWDNRDRSYEQYF
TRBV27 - CASSLVGQGTPGVNEQYF
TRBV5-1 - CASSWGQKGTDEQYF
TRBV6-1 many CASSELGGANNEQFF
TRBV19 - CASSIGQGRSGNTIYF
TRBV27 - CASSLGPDSRSYEQYF
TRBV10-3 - CAISGSRDRAPADEQYF
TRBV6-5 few CASSRQGPYEQYF
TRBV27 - CASSTTAGEQYF